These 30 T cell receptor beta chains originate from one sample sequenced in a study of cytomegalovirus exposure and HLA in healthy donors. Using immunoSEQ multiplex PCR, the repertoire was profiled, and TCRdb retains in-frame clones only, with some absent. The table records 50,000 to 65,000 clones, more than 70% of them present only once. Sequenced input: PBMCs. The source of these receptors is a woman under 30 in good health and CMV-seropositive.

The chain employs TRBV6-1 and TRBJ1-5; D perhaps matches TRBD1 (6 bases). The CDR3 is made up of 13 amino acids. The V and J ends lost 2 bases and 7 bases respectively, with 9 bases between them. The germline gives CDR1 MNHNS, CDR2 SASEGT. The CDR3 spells CASSEHGGQPQHF. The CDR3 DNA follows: TGTGCCAGCAGTGAACATGGGGGCCAGCCCCAGCATTTT.

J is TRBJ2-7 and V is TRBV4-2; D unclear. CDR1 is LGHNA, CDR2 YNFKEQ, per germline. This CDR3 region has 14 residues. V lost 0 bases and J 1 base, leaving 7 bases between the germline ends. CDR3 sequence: CASSQDGGSYEQYF. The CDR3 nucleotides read TGTGCCAGCAGCCAAGACGGCGGTTCCTACGAGCAGTACTTC.

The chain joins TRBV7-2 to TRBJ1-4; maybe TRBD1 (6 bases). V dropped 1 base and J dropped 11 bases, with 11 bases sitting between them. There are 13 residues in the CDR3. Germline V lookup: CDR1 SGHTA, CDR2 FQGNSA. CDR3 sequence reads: CASSLVPGDKLFF. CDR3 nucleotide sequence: TGTGCCAGCAGCTTAGTGCCAGGGGATAAACTGTTTTTT.

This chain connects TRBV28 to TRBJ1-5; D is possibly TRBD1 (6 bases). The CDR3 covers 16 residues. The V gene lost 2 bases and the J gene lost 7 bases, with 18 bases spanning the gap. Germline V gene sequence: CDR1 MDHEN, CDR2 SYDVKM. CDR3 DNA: TGTGCCAGCAGTTTACTCAAATCAGGGGACCGGCAGCCCCAGCATTTT. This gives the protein CASSLLKSGDRQPQHF.

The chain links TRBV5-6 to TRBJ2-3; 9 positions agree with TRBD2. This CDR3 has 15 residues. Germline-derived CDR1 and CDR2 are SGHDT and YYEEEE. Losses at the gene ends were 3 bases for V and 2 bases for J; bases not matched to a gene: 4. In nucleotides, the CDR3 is TGTGCCAGCAGCTATAGCGGGGGAAACACAGATACGCAGTATTTT. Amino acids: CASSYSGGNTDTQYF. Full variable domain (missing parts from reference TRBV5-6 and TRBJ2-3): DAGVTQSPTHLIKTRGQQVTLRCSPKSGHDTVSWYQQALGQGPQFIFQYYEEEERQRGNFPDRFSGHQFPNYSSELNVNALLLGDSALYLCASSYSGGNTDTQYFGPGTRLTVL.

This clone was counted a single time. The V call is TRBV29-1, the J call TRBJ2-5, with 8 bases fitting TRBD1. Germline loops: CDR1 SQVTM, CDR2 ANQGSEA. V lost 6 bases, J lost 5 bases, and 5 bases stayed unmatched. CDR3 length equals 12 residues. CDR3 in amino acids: CSVRTGLETQYF. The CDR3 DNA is TGCAGCGTCAGGACAGGGCTGGAGACCCAGTACTTC.

CDR3 sequence reads: CSAGGAGAQSTDTQYF. The CDR3 DNA reads TGCAGCGCCGGGGGCGCGGGGGCCCAAAGCACAGATACGCAGTATTTT. V usage is TRBV29-1 and J usage is TRBJ2-3; a weak D match, TRBD2 (7 bases). Germline CDR1 reads SQVTM; CDR2 reads ANQGSEA. V dropped 7 bases and J dropped 0 bases, with 20 bases sitting between them. This CDR3 has 16 amino acids.

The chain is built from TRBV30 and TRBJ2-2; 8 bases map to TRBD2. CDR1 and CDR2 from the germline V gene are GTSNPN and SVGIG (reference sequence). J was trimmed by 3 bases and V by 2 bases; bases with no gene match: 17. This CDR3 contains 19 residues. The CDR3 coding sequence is TGTGCCTGGAGTTTTCCCCCCGGGGGCGGGGGGCCTCACACCGGGGAGCTGTTTTTT. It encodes CAWSFPPGGGGPHTGELFF.

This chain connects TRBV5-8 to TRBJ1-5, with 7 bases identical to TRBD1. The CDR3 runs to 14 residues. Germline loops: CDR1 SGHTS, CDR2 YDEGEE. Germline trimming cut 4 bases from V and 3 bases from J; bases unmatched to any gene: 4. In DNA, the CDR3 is TGTGCCAGCAGCAGACAGGGTTTCAATCAGCCCCAGCATTTT. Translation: CASSRQGFNQPQHF.

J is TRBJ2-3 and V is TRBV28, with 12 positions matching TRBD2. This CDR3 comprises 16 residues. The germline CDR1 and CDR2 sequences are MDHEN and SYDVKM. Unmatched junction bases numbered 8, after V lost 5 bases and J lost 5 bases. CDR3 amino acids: CASSTPSGGVIDTQYF. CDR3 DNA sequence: TGTGCCAGCAGTACCCCTAGCGGGGGGGTAATAGATACGCAGTATTTT.

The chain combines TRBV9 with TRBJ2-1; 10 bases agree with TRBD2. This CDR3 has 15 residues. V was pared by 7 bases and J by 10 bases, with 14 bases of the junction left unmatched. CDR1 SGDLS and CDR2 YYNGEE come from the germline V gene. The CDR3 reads CASSVESGGAGEQFF. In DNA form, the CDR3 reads TGTGCCAGCTCCGTGGAGAGCGGGGGGGCCGGAGAGCAGTTCTTC.

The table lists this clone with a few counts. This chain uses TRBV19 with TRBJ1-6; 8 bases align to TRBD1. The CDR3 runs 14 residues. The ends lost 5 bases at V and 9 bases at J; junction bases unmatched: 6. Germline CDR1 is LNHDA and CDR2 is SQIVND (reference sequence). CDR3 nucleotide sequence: TGTGCCAGTAGTTCAGGGGGCGCGGGTTCACCCCTCCACTTT. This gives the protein CASSSGGAGSPLHF.

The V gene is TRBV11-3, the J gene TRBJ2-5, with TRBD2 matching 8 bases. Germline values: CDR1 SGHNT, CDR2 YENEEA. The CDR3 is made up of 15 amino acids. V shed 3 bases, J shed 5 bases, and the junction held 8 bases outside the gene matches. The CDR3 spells CASSFNGLAGETQYF. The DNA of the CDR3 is TGTGCCAGCAGCTTCAACGGACTAGCCGGTGAGACCCAGTACTTC.

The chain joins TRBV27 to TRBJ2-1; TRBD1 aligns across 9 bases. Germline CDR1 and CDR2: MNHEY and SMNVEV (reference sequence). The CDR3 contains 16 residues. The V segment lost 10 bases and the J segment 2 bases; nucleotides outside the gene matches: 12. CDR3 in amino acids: CATLRAGTGTYNEQFF. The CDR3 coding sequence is TGTGCCACCTTGAGGGCCGGGACAGGGACCTACAATGAGCAGTTCTTC.

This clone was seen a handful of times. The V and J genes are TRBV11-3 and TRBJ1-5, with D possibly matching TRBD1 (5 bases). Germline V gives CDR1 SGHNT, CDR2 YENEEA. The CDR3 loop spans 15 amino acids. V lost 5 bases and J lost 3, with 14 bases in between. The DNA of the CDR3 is TGTGCCAGCAGCAAGGATACAGGATCCAATCAGCCCCAGCATTTT. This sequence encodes CASSKDTGSNQPQHF.

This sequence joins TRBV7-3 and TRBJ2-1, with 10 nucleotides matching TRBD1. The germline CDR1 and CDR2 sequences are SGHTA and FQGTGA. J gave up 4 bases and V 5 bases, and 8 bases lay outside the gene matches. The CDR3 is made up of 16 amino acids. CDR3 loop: CASSRLRDRGYNEQFF. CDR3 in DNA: TGTGCCAGCAGCCGACTCCGGGACAGGGGATACAATGAGCAGTTCTTC.

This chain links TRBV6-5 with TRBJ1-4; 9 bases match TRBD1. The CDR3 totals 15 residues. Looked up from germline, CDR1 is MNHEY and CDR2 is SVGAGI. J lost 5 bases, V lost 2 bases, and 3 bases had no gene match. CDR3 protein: CASSYGTGRNEKLFF. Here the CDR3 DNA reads TGTGCCAGCAGTTACGGGACAGGGAGGAATGAAAAACTGTTTTTT.

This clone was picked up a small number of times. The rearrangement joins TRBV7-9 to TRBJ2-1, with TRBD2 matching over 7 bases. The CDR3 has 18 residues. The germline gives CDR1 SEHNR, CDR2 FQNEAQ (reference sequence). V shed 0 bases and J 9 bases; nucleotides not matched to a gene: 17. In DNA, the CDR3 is TGTGCCAGCAGCTTAGCGCTTATACGGGGGGACGCCGTCAGTGAGCAGTTCTTC. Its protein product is CASSLALIRGDAVSEQFF. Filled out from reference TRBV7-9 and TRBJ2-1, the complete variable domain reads DTGVSQNPRHKITKRGQNVTFRCDPISEHNRLYWYRQTLGQGPEFLTYFQNEAQLEKSRLLSDRFSAERPKGSFSTLEIQRTEQGDSAMYLCASSLALIRGDAVSEQFFGPGTRLTVL.

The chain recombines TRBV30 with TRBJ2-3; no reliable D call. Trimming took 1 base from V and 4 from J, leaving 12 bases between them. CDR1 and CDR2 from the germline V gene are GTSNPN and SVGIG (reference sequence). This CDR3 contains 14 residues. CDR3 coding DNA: TGTGCCTGGAGTGGGATGGGTAGCCCAGATACGCAGTATTTT. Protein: CAWSGMGSPDTQYF.

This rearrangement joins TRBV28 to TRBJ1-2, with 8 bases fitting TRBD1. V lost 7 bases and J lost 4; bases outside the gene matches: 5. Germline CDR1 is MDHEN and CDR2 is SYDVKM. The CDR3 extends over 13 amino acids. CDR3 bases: TGTGCCAGCAATTCAGGGGGCGTCTATGGCTACACCTTC. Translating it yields CASNSGGVYGYTF.

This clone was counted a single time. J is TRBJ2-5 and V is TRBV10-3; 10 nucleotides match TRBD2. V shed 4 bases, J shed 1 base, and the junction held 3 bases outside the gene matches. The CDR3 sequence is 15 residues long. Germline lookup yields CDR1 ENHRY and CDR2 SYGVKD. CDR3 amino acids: CAISVTSGAQETQYF. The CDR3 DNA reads TGTGCCATCAGTGTAACTAGCGGGGCCCAAGAGACCCAGTACTTC.

The CDR3 spells CASSVQGANTEAFF. The CDR3 DNA reads as TGTGCCAGTAGTGTTCAGGGGGCGAACACTGAAGCTTTCTTT. This chain links TRBV19 with TRBJ1-1, with 8 bases identical to TRBD1. The germline CDR1 and CDR2 sequences are LNHDA and SQIVND (reference sequence). CDR3 length: 14 residues. After removal of 5 bases from V and 1 base from J, the junction contained 3 bases not matched to a gene.

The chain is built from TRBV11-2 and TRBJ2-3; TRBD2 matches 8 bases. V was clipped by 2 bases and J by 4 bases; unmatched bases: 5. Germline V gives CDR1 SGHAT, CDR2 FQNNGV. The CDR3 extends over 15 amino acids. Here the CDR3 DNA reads TGTGCCAGCAGCTTAATTCCGGGAGGGGCAGATACGCAGTATTTT. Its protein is CASSLIPGGADTQYF.

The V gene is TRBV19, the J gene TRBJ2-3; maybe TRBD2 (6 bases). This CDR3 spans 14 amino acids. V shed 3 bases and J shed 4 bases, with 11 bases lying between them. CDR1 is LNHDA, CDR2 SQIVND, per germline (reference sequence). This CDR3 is CASSIRWGADTQYF. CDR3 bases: TGTGCCAGTAGTATCAGGTGGGGGGCAGATACGCAGTATTTT.

The CDR3 here is CASSVGGRPDEKLFF. The CDR3 region has the DNA TGTGCCAGCAGCGTAGGGGGCCGGCCTGATGAAAAACTGTTTTTT. This chain connects TRBV9 to TRBJ1-4, with a possible D match to TRBD1 (5 bases). V lost 0 bases and J 6 bases, leaving 12 bases between the germline ends. There are 15 residues in the CDR3. Germline V gene data show CDR1 as SGDLS and CDR2 as YYNGEE.

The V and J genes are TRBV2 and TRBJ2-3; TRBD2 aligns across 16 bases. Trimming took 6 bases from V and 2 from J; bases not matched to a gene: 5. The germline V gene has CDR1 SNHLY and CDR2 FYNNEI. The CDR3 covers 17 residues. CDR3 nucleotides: TGTGCCAGCAGAGCCGGGACTAGCGGGGGGGCCACAGATACGCAGTATTTT. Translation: CASRAGTSGGATDTQYF.

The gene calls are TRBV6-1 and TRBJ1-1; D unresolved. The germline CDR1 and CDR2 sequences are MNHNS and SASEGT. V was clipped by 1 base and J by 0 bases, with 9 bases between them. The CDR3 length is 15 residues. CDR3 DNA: TGTGCCAGCAGTGAAGGGGAGGGTATGAACACTGAAGCTTTCTTT. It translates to CASSEGEGMNTEAFF.

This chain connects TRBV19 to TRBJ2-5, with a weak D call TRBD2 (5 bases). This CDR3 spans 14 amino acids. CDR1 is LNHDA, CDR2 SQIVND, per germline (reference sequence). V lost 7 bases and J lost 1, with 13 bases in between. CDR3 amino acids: CASIGKGLQETQYF. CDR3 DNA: TGTGCCAGTATCGGGAAGGGCCTCCAAGAGACCCAGTACTTC.

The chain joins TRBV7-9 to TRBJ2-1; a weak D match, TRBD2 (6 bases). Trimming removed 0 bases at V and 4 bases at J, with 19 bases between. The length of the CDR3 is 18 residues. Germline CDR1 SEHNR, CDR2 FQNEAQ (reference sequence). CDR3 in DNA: TGTGCCAGCAGCTTAGCGGTCGGGGGACCCCTAGTTTACAATGAGCAGTTCTTC. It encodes CASSLAVGGPLVYNEQFF.

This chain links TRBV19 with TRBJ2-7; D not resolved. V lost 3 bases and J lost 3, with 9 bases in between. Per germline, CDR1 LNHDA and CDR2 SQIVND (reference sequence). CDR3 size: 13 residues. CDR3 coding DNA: TGTGCCAGTAGTATCCGACATAACTACGAGCAGTACTTC. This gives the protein CASSIRHNYEQYF.